There are many counts of the clone carrying this TCR beta chain. Its target is not known. This CDR3 is built from 15 residues. Germline V gives CDR1 SGHTA, CDR2 FQGNSA. The V end was cut by 1 base, the J end by 7 bases, with 17 bases between. This entry comes from a study of T cell repertoires in cytomegalovirus infection. Study context: In public TCR beta signatures, there were indications of both CMV infection and matching HLA type.

Study findings and constraints: In two of eight donors, the top clonotype was HLA-C-restricted CMV-specific. Adding up the frequency of public TCR beta families identified people who carried CMV plus the relevant HLA.

MiXCR was run by TCRdb on the reads, yielding one entry per CDR3 protein. The sample comprises about 740,000 distinct CDR3 sequences, 35% to 40% of which are singletons, and around 3% rests with the top ten. The material sequenced was PBMCs. This sequence joins TRBV7-2 and TRBJ2-7, with a weak D call TRBD2 (6 bases). This receptor was taken from a human donor in good health (CMV status not recorded). Some clones in this sample may be carry-over from other donors' samples. The CDR3 sequence: CASSLDETGAWEQYF. As DNA, the CDR3 is TGTGCCAGCAGCTTAGACGAGACGGGAGCGTGGGAGCAGTACTTC.